This TCR beta chain derives from a study of T cells in Graves' hyperthyroidism and ophthalmopathy. Only a few counts were recorded for this clonotype. Amplified regions were TCR beta CDR3 sequences from RNA transcripts. RT-PCR in the first round (using the HTBI primer set) targeted the TCR CDR3. MiXCR, applied by TCRdb to the multiplex PCR reads, yields one record per CDR3 protein. The sample yields around 450,000 distinct CDR3 sequences, around 14% seen once. V was pared by 5 bases and J by 4 bases, with 12 bases between. This CDR3 comprises 14 residues. Germline CDR1 LNHDA, CDR2 SQIVND (reference sequence).

The source of this sequence is a woman in her late teens or twenties with Graves' hyperthyroidism. Sequencing was performed on blood. The V and J genes are TRBV19 and TRBJ1-5; a possible D gene is TRBD1 (5 bases). The CDR3 nucleotides are TGTGCCAGTAGTGGGGGGGAACGAAATCAGCCCCAGCATTTT. It codes for CASSGGERNQPQHF.